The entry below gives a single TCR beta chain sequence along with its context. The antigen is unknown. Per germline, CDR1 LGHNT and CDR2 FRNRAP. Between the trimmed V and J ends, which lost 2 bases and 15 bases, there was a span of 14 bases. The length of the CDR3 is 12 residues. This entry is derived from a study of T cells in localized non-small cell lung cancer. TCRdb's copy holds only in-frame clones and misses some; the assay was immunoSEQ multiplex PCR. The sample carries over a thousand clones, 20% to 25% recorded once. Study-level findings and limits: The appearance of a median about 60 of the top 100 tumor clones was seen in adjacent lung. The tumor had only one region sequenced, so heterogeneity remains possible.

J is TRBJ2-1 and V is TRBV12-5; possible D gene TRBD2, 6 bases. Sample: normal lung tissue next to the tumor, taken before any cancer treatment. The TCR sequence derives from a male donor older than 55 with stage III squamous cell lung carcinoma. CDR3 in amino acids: CASGLFPGDPFF. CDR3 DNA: TGTGCTAGTGGTTTGTTCCCGGGAGATCCGTTCTTC.